The clone carrying this TCR beta chain was seen just once. Its antigen is still unknown. It was CD45RO-negative cells, positively selected for CCR7, that made up naive CD8 cells, with terminally differentiated effector memory CD45RA+ cells excluded. The record originates from a study of shared clonotypes between healthy human individuals. Turning to the study itself: Those who served as donors were two women and a few men between the ages of 18 and 49. Study findings and constraints: Clonotype sharing among donors, it was expected, would be affected by sequencing depth.

Per the germline V gene, CDR1 is SGHRS and CDR2 is YFSETQ. Trimming left V 6 bases short and J 8 bases short, with 32 bases between. This CDR3 contains 18 residues. Here immunoSEQ multiplex PCR was the method, and the copy in TCRdb shows in-frame clones only, minus some. The sample includes some 2.1 million clones, approximately 94% seen only once; the top ten take roughly 1.1%. This TCR derives from a man in his late teens or twenties in good health. The chain joins TRBV5-1 to TRBJ1-2; the D gene is possibly TRBD1 (5 bases). Sequenced sample: naive CD8+ T cells sorted from blood. The CDR3 DNA reads as TGCGCCAGCACTCCCCAGGTCAGGGAGGTTGACGAAACTAGAGGCTACACCTTC. Encoded protein: CASTPQVREVDETRGYTF.